This T cell receptor (beta chain) was found in a study of control samples from healthy donors and cancer patients. The V and J ends lost 0 bases and 3 bases respectively, with 10 bases between them. This CDR3 comprises 15 residues. CDR1 is SGDLS and CDR2 is YYNGEE in the germline V gene. The protocol was immunoSEQ multiplex PCR, while the TCRdb copy is restricted to in-frame clones and leaves out a portion. The sample comprises 90,000 or so clones, approximately 90% of which are singletons, and around 15% rests with the top ten. The specimen was blood. The TCR sequence derives from a woman between 65 and 79 years old in good health. This sequence joins TRBV9 and TRBJ1-3; D gene ambiguous. CDR3 amino acids: CASSVAPSRGNTIYF. The CDR3 nucleotides are TGTGCCAGCAGCGTAGCACCTTCTCGTGGAAACACCATATATTTT. Together with reference TRBV9 and TRBJ1-3, the CDR3 gives the full variable domain: DSGVTQTPKHLITATGQRVTLRCSPRSGDLSVYWYQQSLDQGLQFLIQYYNGEERAKGNILERFSAQQFPDLHSELNLSSLELGDSALYFCASSVAPSRGNTIYFGEGSWLTVV.